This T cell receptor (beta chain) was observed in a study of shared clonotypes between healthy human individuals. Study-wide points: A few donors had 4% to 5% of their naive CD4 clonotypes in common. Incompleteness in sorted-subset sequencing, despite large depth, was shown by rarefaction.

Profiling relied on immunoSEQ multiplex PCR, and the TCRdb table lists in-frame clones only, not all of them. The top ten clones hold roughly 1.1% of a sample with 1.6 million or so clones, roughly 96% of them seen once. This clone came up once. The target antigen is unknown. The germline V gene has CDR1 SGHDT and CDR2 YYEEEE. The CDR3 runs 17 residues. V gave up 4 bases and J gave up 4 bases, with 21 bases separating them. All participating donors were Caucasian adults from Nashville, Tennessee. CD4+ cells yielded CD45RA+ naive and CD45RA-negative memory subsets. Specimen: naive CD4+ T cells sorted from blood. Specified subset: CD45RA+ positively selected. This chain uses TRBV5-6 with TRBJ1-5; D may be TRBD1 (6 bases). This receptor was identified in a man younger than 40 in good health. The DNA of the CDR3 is TGTGCCAGCAGCCCCAAATGGGGGGCCTTCACAAATCAGCCCCAGCATTTT. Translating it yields CASSPKWGAFTNQPQHF.